This T cell receptor (beta chain) was identified in a study of shared clonotypes between healthy human individuals. Study as a whole: Ranging from 18 to 49 in age, donors were two women and a few men.

Assay: immunoSEQ multiplex PCR; the TCRdb copy retains only in-frame clones and omits some. The sample records roughly 2.5 million clones, around nine tenths being singletons. The study, taken as a whole, reports: Naive CD4 clonotypes overlapped across a handful of donors at roughly 5%.

Healthy and HIV-negative, the adult donors had no recent acute infections or vaccinations. Note on this clone: Its antigen is not known.

With 6 bases removed from V and 6 bases from J, the gap between germline ends came to 12 bases. This CDR3 region has 13 residues. Germline V lookup: CDR1 LNHDA, CDR2 SQIVND (reference sequence). The V and J genes are TRBV19 and TRBJ2-1; possibly TRBD2 for D (6 bases). The material sequenced was naive CD4+ T cells sorted from blood. Specified subset: CD45RA+ positively selected. The TCR comes from a man aged 18 to 29 in good health. The chain's CDR3 is CASSSTAGNEQFF. In DNA, the CDR3 is TGTGCCAGTAGCTCAACAGCGGGCAATGAGCAGTTCTTC.